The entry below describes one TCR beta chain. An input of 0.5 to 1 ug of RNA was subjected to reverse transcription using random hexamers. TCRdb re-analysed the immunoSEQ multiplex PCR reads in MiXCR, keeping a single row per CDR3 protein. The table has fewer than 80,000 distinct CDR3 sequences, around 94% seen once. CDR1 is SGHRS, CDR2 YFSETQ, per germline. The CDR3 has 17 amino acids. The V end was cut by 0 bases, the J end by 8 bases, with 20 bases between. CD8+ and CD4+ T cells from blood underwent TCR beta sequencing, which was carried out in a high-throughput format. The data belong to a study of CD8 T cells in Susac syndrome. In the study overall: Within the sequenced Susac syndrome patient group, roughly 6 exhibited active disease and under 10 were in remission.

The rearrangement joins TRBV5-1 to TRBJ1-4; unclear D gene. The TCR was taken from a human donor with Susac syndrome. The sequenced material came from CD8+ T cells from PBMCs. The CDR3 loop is CASSLDSATGHQEKLFF. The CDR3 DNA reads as TGCGCCAGCAGCTTGGACTCAGCAACGGGTCATCAAGAAAAACTGTTTTTT.